The T cell receptor (beta chain) described here comes from a study of lymphopenia after photon versus proton radiotherapy. Overall study results and limits: A bigger post-nadir fall in TCR diversity correlated inversely with survival time in deceased patients. Photon-treated patients lost naive T cells and TCR diversity; proton-treated stayed stable.

Note on this clone: Its antigen is unidentified.

Profiling relied on immunoSEQ multiplex PCR, and the TCRdb table lists in-frame clones only, not all of them. The sample has about 53,000 clones; over 70% are singletons. Trimming shortened V by 2 bases and J by 2 bases, and 9 bases separated the two germline ends. Germline-derived CDR1 and CDR2 are MNHEY and SVGAGI. The CDR3 loop spans 14 amino acids. The specimen comprised peripheral blood, sampled from a patient treated with photon-based radiotherapy. The chain employs TRBV6-5 and TRBJ1-1; D not resolved. The TCR sequence derives from a man between 50 and 59 years old with gastric cancer. CDR3 nucleotides: TGTGCCAGCAGTTACGCAACAGCCAACACTGAAGCTTTCTTT. This sequence encodes CASSYATANTEAFF.